This T cell receptor beta chain was retrieved from a study of early T cells in non-severe SARS-CoV-2 infection. One entry per CDR3 protein, called by TCRdb with MiXCR from the 5' RACE reads. Of more than 80,000 distinct CDR3 sequences in the sample, approximately 10% were seen once. The germline V gene has CDR1 SEHNR and CDR2 FQNEAQ (reference sequence). The CDR3 loop spans 15 amino acids. Trimming removed 5 bases at V and 10 bases at J, with 20 bases between. The gene calls are TRBV7-9 and TRBJ2-2; D is possibly TRBD1 (6 bases). Sequenced: whole blood. The clonotype originates from an adult who was a healthcare worker with PCR-confirmed SARS-CoV-2 infection or an uninfected control (not recorded which). The CDR3 nucleotides read TGTGCCAGCAGCCTTCTGGGGACAACCCCGGAGGAGCTGTTTTTT. It is translated as CASSLLGTTPEELFF. The whole variable domain, remainder taken from reference TRBV7-9 and TRBJ2-2, is DTGVSQNPRHKITKRGQNVTFRCDPISEHNRLYWYRQTLGQGPEFLTYFQNEAQLEKSRLLSDRFSAERPKGSFSTLEIQRTEQGDSAMYLCASSLLGTTPEELFFGEGSRLTVL.